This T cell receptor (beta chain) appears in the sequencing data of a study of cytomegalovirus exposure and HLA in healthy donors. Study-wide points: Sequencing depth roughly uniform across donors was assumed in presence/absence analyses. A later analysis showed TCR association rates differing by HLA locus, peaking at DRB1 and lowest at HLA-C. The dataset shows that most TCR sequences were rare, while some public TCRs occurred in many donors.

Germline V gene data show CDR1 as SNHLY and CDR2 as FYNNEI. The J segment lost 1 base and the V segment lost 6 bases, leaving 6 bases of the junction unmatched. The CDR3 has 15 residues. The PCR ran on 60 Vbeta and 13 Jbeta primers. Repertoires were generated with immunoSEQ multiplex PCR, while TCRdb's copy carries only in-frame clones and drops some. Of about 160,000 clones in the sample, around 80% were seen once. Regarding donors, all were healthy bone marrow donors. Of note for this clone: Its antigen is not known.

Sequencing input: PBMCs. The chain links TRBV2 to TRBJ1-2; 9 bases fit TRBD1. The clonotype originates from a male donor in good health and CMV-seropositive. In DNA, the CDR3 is TGTGCCAGCAGCGCCGACAGGGGGAGTAACTATGGCTACACCTTC. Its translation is CASSADRGSNYGYTF.